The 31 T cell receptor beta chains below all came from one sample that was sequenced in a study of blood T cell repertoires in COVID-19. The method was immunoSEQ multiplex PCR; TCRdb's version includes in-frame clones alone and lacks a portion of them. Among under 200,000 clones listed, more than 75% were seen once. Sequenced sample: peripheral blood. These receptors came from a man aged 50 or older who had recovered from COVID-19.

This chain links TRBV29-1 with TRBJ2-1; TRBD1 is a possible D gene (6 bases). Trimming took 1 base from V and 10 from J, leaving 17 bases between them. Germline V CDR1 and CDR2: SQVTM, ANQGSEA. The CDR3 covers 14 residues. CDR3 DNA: TGCAGCGTTGAAGGCGGCAGGGGTCGAGGGGAGCAGTTCTTC. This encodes CSVEGGRGRGEQFF.

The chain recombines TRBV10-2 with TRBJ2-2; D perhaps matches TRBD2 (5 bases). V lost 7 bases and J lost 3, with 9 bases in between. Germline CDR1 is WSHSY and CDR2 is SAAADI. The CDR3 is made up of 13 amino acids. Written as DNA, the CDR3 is TGCGCCAGCAAAGTCGGGGACACCGGGGAGCTGTTTTTT. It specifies CASKVGDTGELFF.

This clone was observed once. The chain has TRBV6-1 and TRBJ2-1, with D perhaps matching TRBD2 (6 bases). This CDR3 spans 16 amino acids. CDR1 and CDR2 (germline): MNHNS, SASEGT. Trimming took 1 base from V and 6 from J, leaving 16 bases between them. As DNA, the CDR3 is TGTGCCAGCAGTGAAGTTTGGGCGGGACGAGGCAATGAGCAGTTCTTC. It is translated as CASSEVWAGRGNEQFF.

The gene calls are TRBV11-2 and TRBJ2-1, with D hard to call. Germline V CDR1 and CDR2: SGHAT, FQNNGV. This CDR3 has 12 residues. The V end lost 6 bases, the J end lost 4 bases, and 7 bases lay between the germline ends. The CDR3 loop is CASSFSYNEQFF. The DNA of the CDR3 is TGTGCCAGCAGTTTTTCTTACAATGAGCAGTTCTTC.

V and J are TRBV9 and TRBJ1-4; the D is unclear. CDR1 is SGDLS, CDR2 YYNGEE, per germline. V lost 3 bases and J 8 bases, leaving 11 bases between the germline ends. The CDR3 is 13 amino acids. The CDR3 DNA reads TGTGCCAGCAGCGACCCAGTCAAAGAAAAACTGTTTTTT. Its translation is CASSDPVKEKLFF. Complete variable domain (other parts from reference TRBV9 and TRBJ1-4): DSGVTQTPKHLITATGQRVTLRCSPRSGDLSVYWYQQSLDQGLQFLIQYYNGEERAKGNILERFSAQQFPDLHSELNLSSLELGDSALYFCASSDPVKEKLFFGSGTQLSVL.

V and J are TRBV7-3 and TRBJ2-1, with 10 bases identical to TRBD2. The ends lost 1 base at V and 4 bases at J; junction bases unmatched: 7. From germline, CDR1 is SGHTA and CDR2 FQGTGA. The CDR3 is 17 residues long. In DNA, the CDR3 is TGTGCCAGCAGCTTAAGGCCTAGCGGGGGTACGTACAATGAGCAGTTCTTC. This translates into CASSLRPSGGTYNEQFF. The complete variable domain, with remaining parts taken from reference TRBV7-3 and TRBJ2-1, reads GAGVSQTPSNKVTEKGKYVELRCDPISGHTALYWYRQSLGQGPEFLIYFQGTGAADDSGLPNDRFFAVRPEGSVSTLKIQRTERGDSAVYLCASSLRPSGGTYNEQFFGPGTRLTVL.

CDR3 nucleotide sequence: TGTGCCAGCAATGGGGCGAAAAATCAGCCCCAGCATTTT. Amino acids: CASNGAKNQPQHF. The chain is built from TRBV3-1 (or the pseudogene TRBV3-2) and TRBJ1-5; D perhaps matches TRBD1 (5 bases). The length of the CDR3 is 13 residues. Germline loops: CDR1 LGHDT, CDR2 YNNKEL (reference sequence). Trimming pared 7 bases from V and 4 bases from J, leaving 11 bases between.

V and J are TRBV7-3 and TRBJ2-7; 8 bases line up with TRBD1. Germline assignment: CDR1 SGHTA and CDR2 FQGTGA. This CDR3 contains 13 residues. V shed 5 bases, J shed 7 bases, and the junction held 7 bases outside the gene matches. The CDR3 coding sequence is TGTGCCAGCAGCACAATACAGGGGGGAGAGCAGTACTTC. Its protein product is CASSTIQGGEQYF.

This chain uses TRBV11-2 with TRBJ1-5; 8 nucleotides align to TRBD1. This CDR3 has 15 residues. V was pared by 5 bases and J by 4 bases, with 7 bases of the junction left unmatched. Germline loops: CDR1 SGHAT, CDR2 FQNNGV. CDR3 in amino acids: CASSPTGAGNQPQHF. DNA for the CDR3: TGTGCCAGCAGCCCGACAGGGGCGGGAAATCAGCCCCAGCATTTT.

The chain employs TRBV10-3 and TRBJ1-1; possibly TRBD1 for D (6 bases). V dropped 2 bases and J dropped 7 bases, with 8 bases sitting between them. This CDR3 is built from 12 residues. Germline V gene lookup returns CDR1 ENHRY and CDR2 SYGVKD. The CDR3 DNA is TGTGCCATCAGTGAGGGGGGCTATGAAGCTTTCTTT. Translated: CAISEGGYEAFF.

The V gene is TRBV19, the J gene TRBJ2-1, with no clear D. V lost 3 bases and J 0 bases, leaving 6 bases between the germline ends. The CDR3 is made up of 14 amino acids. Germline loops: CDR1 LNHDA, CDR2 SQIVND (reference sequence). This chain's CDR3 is CASSILSSYNEQFF. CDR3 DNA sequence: TGTGCCAGTAGTATTCTAAGCTCCTACAATGAGCAGTTCTTC.

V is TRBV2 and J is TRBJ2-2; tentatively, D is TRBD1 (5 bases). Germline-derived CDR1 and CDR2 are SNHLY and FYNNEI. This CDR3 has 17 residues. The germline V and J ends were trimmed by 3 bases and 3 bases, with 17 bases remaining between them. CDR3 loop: CASSDFLGTGHTGELFF. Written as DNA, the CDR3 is TGTGCCAGCAGTGACTTCCTTGGCACAGGTCACACCGGGGAGCTGTTTTTT.

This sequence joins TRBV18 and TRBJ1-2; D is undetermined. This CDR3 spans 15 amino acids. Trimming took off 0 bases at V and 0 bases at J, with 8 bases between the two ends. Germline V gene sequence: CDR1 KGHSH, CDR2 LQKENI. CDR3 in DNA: TGTGCCAGCTCACCACCTTCACAGCCTAACTATGGCTACACCTTC. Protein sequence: CASSPPSQPNYGYTF.

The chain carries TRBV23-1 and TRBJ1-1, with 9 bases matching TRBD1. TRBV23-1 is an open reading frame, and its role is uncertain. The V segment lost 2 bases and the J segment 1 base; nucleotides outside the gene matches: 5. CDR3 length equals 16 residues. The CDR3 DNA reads TGCGCCAGCAGTCAAAAGACAGGGGGTACGAACACTGAAGCTTTCTTT. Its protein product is CASSQKTGGTNTEAFF.

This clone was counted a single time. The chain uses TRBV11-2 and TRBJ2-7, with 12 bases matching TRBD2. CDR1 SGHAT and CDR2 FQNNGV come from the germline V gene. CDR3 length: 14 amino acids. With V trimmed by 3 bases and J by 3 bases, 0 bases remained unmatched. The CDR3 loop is CASSLTSGSYEQYF. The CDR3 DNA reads TGTGCCAGCAGCTTGACTAGCGGGAGCTACGAGCAGTACTTC.

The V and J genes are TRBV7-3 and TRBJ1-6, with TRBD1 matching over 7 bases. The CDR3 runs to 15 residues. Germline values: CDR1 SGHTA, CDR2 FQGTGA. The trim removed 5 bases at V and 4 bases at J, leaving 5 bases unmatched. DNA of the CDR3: TGTGCCAGCAGCCCCCAGGGGGATTATAATTCACCCCTCCACTTT. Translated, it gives CASSPQGDYNSPLHF.

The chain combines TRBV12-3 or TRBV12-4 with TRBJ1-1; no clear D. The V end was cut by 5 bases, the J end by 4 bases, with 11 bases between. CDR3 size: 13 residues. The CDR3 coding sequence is TGTGCCAGCAGTCACTATTTGGGCACTGAAGCTTTCTTT. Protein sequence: CASSHYLGTEAFF.

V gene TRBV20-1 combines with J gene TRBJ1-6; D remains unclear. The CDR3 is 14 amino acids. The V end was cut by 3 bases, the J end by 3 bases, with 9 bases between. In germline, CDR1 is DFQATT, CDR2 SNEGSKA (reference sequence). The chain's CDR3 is CSASMRVYNSPLHF. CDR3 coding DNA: TGCAGTGCTAGTATGAGGGTCTATAATTCACCCCTCCACTTT.

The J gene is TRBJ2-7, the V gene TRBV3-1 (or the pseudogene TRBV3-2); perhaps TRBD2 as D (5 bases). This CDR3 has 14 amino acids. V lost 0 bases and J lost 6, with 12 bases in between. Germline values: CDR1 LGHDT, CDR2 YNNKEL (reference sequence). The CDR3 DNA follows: TGTGCCAGCAGCCAAGATCTGGCGGGCGGCGAGCAGTACTTC. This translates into CASSQDLAGGEQYF.

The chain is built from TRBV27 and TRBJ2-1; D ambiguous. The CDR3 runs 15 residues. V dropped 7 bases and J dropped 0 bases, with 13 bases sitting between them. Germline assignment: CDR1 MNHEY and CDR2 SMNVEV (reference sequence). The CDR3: CASKIDWSSYNEQFF. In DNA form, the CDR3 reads TGTGCCAGCAAGATTGACTGGAGCTCCTACAATGAGCAGTTCTTC.

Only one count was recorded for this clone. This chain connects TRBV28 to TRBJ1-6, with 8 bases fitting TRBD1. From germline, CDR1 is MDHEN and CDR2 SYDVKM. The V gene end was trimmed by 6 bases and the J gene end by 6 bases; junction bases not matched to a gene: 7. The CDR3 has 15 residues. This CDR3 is CASSSLQGVNSPLHF. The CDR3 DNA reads TGTGCCAGCAGCAGCCTACAGGGGGTTAATTCACCCCTCCACTTT.

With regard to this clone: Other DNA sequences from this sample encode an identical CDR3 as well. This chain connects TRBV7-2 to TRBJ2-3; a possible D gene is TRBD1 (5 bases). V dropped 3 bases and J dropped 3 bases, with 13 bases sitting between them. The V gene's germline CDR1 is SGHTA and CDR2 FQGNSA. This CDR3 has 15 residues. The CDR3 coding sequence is TGTGCCAGCAGCTTTCAGGGTGGAAGTACAGATACGCAGTATTTT. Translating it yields CASSFQGGSTDTQYF. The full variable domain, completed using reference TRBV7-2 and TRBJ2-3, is GAGVSQSPSNKVTEKGKDVELRCDPISGHTALYWYRQSLGQGLEFLIYFQGNSAPDKSGLPSDRFSAERTGGSVSTLTIQRTQQEDSAVYLCASSFQGGSTDTQYFGPGTRLTVL.

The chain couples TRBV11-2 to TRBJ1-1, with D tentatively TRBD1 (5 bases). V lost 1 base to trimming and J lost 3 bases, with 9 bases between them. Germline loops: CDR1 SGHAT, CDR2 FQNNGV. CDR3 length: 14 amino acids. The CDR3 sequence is CASSLGGGDTEAFF. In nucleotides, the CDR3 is TGTGCCAGCAGCTTAGGCGGGGGAGACACTGAAGCTTTCTTT. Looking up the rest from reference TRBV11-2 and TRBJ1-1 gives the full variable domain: EAGVAQSPRYKIIEKRQSVAFWCNPISGHATLYWYQQILGQGPKLLIQFQNNGVVDDSQLPKDRFSAERLKGVDSTLKIQPAKLEDSAVYLCASSLGGGDTEAFFGQGTRLTVV.

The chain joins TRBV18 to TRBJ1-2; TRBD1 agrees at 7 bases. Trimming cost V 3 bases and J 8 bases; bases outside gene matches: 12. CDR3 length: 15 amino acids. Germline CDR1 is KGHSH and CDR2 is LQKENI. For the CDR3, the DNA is TGTGCCAGCTCACCGATTACGACAGGGTCTAGAGGCTACACCTTC. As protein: CASSPITTGSRGYTF.

CDR3 loop: CASSLSGRSYEQYF. CDR3 in DNA: TGTGCCAGCAGCCTTAGCGGACGCTCCTACGAGCAGTACTTC. V gene TRBV6-2 or TRBV6-3 combines with J gene TRBJ2-7, with D maybe TRBD2 (6 bases). The length of the CDR3 is 14 residues. Germline loops: CDR1 MNHEY, CDR2 SVGEGT. Trimming took off 6 bases at V and 0 bases at J, with 12 bases between the two ends.

DNA for the CDR3: TGCGCCAGCAGTTGGGGACTAGCGGGAGTACCCGGGGAGCTGTTTTTT. Its protein product is CASSWGLAGVPGELFF. The chain employs TRBV5-1 and TRBJ2-2, with TRBD2 matching 14 bases. The CDR3 covers 16 residues. With 5 bases clipped from V and 6 bases from J, the junction kept 6 bases outside the gene matches. In germline, CDR1 is SGHRS, CDR2 YFSETQ.

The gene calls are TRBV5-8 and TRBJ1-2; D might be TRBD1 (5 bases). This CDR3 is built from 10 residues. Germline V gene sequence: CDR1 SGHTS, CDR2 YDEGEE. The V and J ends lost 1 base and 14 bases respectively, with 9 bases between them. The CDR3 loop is CASSLSQGTF. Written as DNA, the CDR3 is TGTGCCAGCAGCTTGTCCCAGGGTACCTTC.

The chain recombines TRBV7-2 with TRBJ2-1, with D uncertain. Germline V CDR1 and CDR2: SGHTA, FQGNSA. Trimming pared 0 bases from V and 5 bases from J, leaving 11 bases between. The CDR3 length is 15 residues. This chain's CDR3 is CASSLAELKDNEQFF. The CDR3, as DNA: TGTGCCAGCAGCTTAGCTGAGCTGAAAGACAATGAGCAGTTCTTC.

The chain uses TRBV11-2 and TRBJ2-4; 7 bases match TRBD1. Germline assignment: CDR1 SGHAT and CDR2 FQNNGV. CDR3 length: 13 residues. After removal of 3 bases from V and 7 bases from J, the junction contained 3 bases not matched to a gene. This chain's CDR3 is CASSLNRGNIQYF. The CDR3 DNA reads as TGTGCCAGCAGCTTGAACAGGGGCAACATTCAGTACTTC. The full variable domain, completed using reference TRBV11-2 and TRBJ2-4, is EAGVAQSPRYKIIEKRQSVAFWCNPISGHATLYWYQQILGQGPKLLIQFQNNGVVDDSQLPKDRFSAERLKGVDSTLKIQPAKLEDSAVYLCASSLNRGNIQYFGAGTRLSVL.

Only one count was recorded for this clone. The CDR3 DNA is TGTGCCAGCAGCCTCCGGACAGGGGGCTCCCCCAATGAGCAGTTCTTC. It codes for CASSLRTGGSPNEQFF. The rearrangement uses TRBV9 and TRBJ2-1; the match to TRBD1 covers 11 bases. The V and J ends lost 4 bases and 6 bases, in that order; junction bases with no gene match: 9. The CDR3 totals 16 residues. The germline V gene has CDR1 SGDLS and CDR2 YYNGEE. Full variable domain (remainder filled in from reference TRBV9 and TRBJ2-1): DSGVTQTPKHLITATGQRVTLRCSPRSGDLSVYWYQQSLDQGLQFLIQYYNGEERAKGNILERFSAQQFPDLHSELNLSSLELGDSALYFCASSLRTGGSPNEQFFGPGTRLTVL.

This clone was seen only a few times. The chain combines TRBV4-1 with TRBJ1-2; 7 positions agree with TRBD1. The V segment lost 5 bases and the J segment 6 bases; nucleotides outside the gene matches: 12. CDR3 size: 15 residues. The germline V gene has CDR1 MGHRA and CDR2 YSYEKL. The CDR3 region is CASSGRGRDRDGYTF. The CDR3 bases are TGCGCCAGCAGCGGAAGGGGGCGCGATAGGGATGGCTACACCTTC.